The 23 T cell receptor beta chains below were found in one sample sequenced in a study of cytomegalovirus exposure and HLA in healthy donors. Use of 60 Vbeta and 13 Jbeta primers characterized the PCR. Assay used: immunoSEQ multiplex PCR; TCRdb lists only in-frame clones, some missing. The sample yields around 100,000 clones, 70% seen once. Sequencing was carried out using PBMCs. The receptors originated from a man younger than 45 in good health and CMV-seropositive.

The V gene is TRBV7-2, the J gene TRBJ2-5, with 10 bases fitting TRBD2. The V gene end was trimmed by 0 bases and the J gene end by 4 bases; junction bases not matched to a gene: 8. This CDR3 has 17 residues. Germline V gene sequence: CDR1 SGHTA, CDR2 FQGNSA. The CDR3 spells CASSLAGLAGVGETQYF. The CDR3 DNA reads TGTGCCAGCAGCTTAGCCGGGCTAGCGGGAGTGGGAGAGACCCAGTACTTC.

The rearrangement uses TRBV29-1 and TRBJ2-7; tentatively, D is TRBD1 (5 bases). This CDR3 contains 12 residues. V was trimmed by 1 base and J by 3 bases, leaving 7 bases between them. CDR1 and CDR2 from the germline V gene are SQVTM and ANQGSEA. CDR3 sequence reads: CSVEADSYEQYF. For the CDR3, the DNA is TGCAGCGTTGAAGCAGACAGCTACGAGCAGTACTTC.

The chain has TRBV7-8 and TRBJ2-1; 15 bases align to TRBD2. Looked up from germline, CDR1 is SGHVS and CDR2 is FQNEAQ. This CDR3 has 15 residues. The ends lost 5 bases at V and 6 bases at J; junction bases unmatched: 2. For the CDR3, the DNA is TGTGCCAGCAGCCTGGGACTAGCGGGGGGCAATGAGCAGTTCTTC. Translating it yields CASSLGLAGGNEQFF.

The sample holds a few counts of this clone. The chain combines TRBV9 with TRBJ1-2; D not certain. Germline V gives CDR1 SGDLS, CDR2 YYNGEE. V gave up 0 bases and J gave up 0 bases, with 12 bases separating them. This CDR3 spans 16 amino acids. CDR3 nucleotides: TGTGCCAGCAGCGTAGATGGAGGAGCGACTAACTATGGCTACACCTTC. It translates to CASSVDGGATNYGYTF.

The V call is TRBV19, the J call TRBJ2-2, with TRBD1 as a possible D gene (6 bases). From germline, CDR1 is LNHDA and CDR2 SQIVND (reference sequence). The CDR3 has 14 residues. The V end was cut by 6 bases, the J end by 4 bases, with 12 bases between. CDR3 in DNA: TGTGCCAGTAGCCTGAGGACAGTCACCGGGGAGCTGTTTTTT. Translating gives CASSLRTVTGELFF. The whole variable domain, remainder taken from reference TRBV19 and TRBJ2-2, is DGGITQSPKYLFRKEGQNVTLSCEQNLNHDAMYWYRQDPGQGLRLIYYSQIVNDFQKGDIAEGYSVSREKKESFPLTVTSAQKNPTAFYLCASSLRTVTGELFFGEGSRLTVL.

V gene TRBV6-1 combines with J gene TRBJ2-7; the D gene is possibly TRBD2 (5 bases). The CDR3 loop spans 15 amino acids. V shed 2 bases and J shed 4 bases, with 15 bases lying between them. CDR1 and CDR2 from the germline V gene are MNHNS and SASEGT. This CDR3 reads CASSETPFPGYEQYV. DNA for the CDR3: TGTGCCAGCAGTGAAACACCCTTCCCGGGGTACGAGCAGTACGTC.

The gene calls are TRBV10-3 and TRBJ1-4, with a tentative D call TRBD1 (5 bases). CDR3 length equals 16 residues. Germline CDR1 and CDR2: ENHRY and SYGVKD. V lost 6 bases and J 3 bases, leaving 17 bases between the germline ends. The CDR3 region has the DNA TGTGCCATCAGGGGGGGACCGGGACGTTCTAATGAAAAACTGTTTTTT. Amino acids: CAIRGGPGRSNEKLFF.

The V and J genes are TRBV7-3 and TRBJ2-1; D may be TRBD2 (5 bases). V gave up 1 base and J gave up 8 bases, with 15 bases separating them. This CDR3 has 15 residues. CDR1 and CDR2 (germline): SGHTA, FQGTGA. The CDR3 is CASSLIGDVWDEQFF. CDR3 bases: TGTGCCAGCAGCTTAATCGGGGATGTATGGGATGAGCAGTTCTTC.

There are a few counts of this clone. The V gene is TRBV4-1, the J gene TRBJ1-1; no firm D call. Trimming shortened V by 1 base and J by 4 bases, and 13 bases separated the two germline ends. Germline CDR1 reads MGHRA; CDR2 reads YSYEKL. CDR3 length: 15 amino acids. CDR3 coding DNA: TGCGCCAGCAGCCAAGGATCCCGGGAAACCACTGAAGCTTTCTTT. Its translation is CASSQGSRETTEAFF.

The rearrangement links TRBV25-1 to TRBJ1-2; 8 bases line up with TRBD1. The CDR3 is 13 amino acids. Losses at the gene ends were 3 bases for V and 4 bases for J; bases not matched to a gene: 1. Germline assignment: CDR1 MGHDK and CDR2 SYGVNS. The CDR3 DNA reads as TGTGCCAGCAGTGATGGACAGGGCTATGGCTACACCTTC. It yields the protein CASSDGQGYGYTF.

This clone was counted only a few times. The rearrangement uses TRBV29-1 and TRBJ2-1; a possible D gene is TRBD2 (6 bases). Germline loops: CDR1 SQVTM, CDR2 ANQGSEA. Between the trimmed V and J ends, which lost 7 bases and 2 bases, there was a span of 15 bases. This CDR3 has 14 residues. The CDR3 loop is CSAPRSGAYNEQFF. CDR3 nucleotides: TGCAGCGCCCCCCGTAGCGGAGCCTACAATGAGCAGTTCTTC.

The chain links TRBV1 to TRBJ1-6; the table's D call, TRBD1, has no DNA check behind it. TRBV1 is tagged as a pseudogene. The CDR3 is made up of 18 amino acids. The CDR3 nucleotides read TGCACCAGCAGCCAAGAGTACAGGGGGCGCCCCTATAATTCACCCCTCCACTTT. It is translated as CTSSQEYRGRPYNSPLHF.

V is TRBV2 and J is TRBJ2-1; TRBD2 matches 8 bases. This CDR3 region has 20 residues. Germline CDR1 is SNHLY and CDR2 is FYNNEI. After removal of 2 bases from V and 1 base from J, the junction contained 16 bases not matched to a gene. CDR3 sequence: CASSERNGAVAGKSYNEQFF. For the CDR3, the DNA is TGTGCCAGCAGTGAAAGGAATGGGGCGGTAGCGGGGAAATCCTACAATGAGCAGTTCTTC.

V is TRBV2 and J is TRBJ1-2; 7 nucleotides agree with TRBD1. Germline loops: CDR1 SNHLY, CDR2 FYNNEI. The CDR3 is 16 amino acids. The ends lost 0 bases at V and 6 bases at J; junction bases unmatched: 10. This CDR3 reads CASSEALQGVYDGYTF. The CDR3 nucleotides are TGTGCCAGCAGTGAAGCGCTTCAGGGGGTCTACGATGGCTACACCTTC.

The chain uses TRBV6-5 and TRBJ1-1; D is undetermined. Between the trimmed V and J ends, which lost 4 bases and 6 bases, there was a span of 15 bases. This CDR3 spans 14 amino acids. Germline V CDR1 and CDR2: MNHEY, SVGAGI. The CDR3 coding sequence is TGTGCCAGCAGTTTGGTCCAATCGAGGGCTGAAGCTTTCTTT. Encoded protein: CASSLVQSRAEAFF.

This clone was seen once. The chain carries TRBV30 and TRBJ1-1, with TRBD1 matching 9 bases. Per germline, CDR1 GTSNPN and CDR2 SVGIG (reference sequence). Trimming removed 5 bases from V and 2 bases from J; junction bases left unmatched: 12. The CDR3 spans 16 residues. CDR3 in amino acids: CAWGNRQGEVNTEAFF. The CDR3 region has the DNA TGTGCCTGGGGTAATCGACAGGGGGAAGTAAACACTGAAGCTTTCTTT.

This rearrangement joins TRBV27 to TRBJ2-1; TRBD2 matches 12 bases. Per germline, CDR1 MNHEY and CDR2 SMNVEV (reference sequence). V was clipped by 0 bases and J by 4 bases; unmatched bases: 4. The CDR3 sequence is 17 residues long. The CDR3 region is CASSLSVGLAGYNEQFF. CDR3 bases: TGTGCCAGCAGTTTATCGGTGGGACTAGCGGGTTACAATGAGCAGTTCTTC.

The genes are TRBV9 and TRBJ2-7; 9 bases align to TRBD2. This CDR3 has 17 amino acids. Germline CDR1 is SGDLS and CDR2 is YYNGEE. V lost 4 bases to trimming and J lost 2 bases; unmatched junction nucleotides: 13. The CDR3 spells CASSRGLAFRATYEQYV. CDR3 coding DNA: TGTGCCAGCAGCCGGGGACTAGCATTTCGAGCTACCTACGAGCAGTACGTC.

The chain uses TRBV30 and TRBJ2-5; 7 bases align to TRBD2. CDR3 size: 12 residues. The V segment lost 4 bases and the J segment 4 bases; nucleotides outside the gene matches: 3. The germline gives CDR1 GTSNPN, CDR2 SVGIG (reference sequence). The CDR3 region has the DNA TGTGCCTGGAATCGCGGGGGAGAGACCCAGTACTTC. Translated, it gives CAWNRGGETQYF.

The chain carries TRBV11-3 and TRBJ2-5; possible D gene TRBD1, 7 bases. This CDR3 comprises 13 residues. CDR1 and CDR2 (germline): SGHNT, YENEEA. The ends were cut back, 3 bases at V and 5 bases at J, with 10 bases in the middle. CDR3 coding DNA: TGTGCCAGCAGCTTCGCAGGGGGGGAGACCCAGTACTTC. Protein sequence: CASSFAGGETQYF.

CDR3 nucleotide sequence: TGTGCCAGCAGTGCGCGACACCAGGGGTATGGTGGCTACACCTTC. It specifies CASSARHQGYGGYTF. The chain is built from TRBV25-1 and TRBJ1-2; D is possibly TRBD1 (6 bases). Germline V lookup: CDR1 MGHDK, CDR2 SYGVNS. The CDR3 sequence is 15 residues long. V lost 4 bases and J 7 bases, leaving 19 bases between the germline ends.

This rearrangement joins TRBV7-6 to TRBJ1-2, with 8 bases matching TRBD1. This CDR3 region has 18 residues. Per germline, CDR1 SGHVS and CDR2 FNYEAQ. V lost 3 bases, J lost 4 bases, and 16 bases stayed unmatched. The CDR3 loop reads CASSFSGQGSLVFYGYTF. For the CDR3, the DNA is TGTGCCAGCAGCTTTTCCGGACAGGGCTCCCTGGTATTCTATGGCTACACCTTC.

This clone was counted a few times. The rearrangement joins TRBV9 to TRBJ2-7; TRBD2 matches at 8 bases. Germline trimming cut 6 bases from V and 3 bases from J; bases unmatched to any gene: 5. The CDR3 has 13 residues. Germline lookup yields CDR1 SGDLS and CDR2 YYNGEE. The CDR3 loop reads CASTHRGGYEQYF. For the CDR3, the DNA is TGTGCCAGCACCCATCGGGGGGGCTACGAGCAGTACTTC.